The 3 T cell receptor beta chains reported below all come from one sample, sequenced in a study of blood T cells in healthy people across ages. Primed by a sample-barcoded 5' primer and a J-beta primer mix, a second PCR proceeded for roughly 6 to 12 cycles. A single record per CDR3 protein comes from TCRdb applying MiXCR to the 5' RACE reads. The sample shows about 840,000 distinct CDR3 sequences, almost 30% of them seen only once. This sample was shared with a second study, whose subject was T cells of mothers and their children.

The sample consisted of blood. The source is a woman between 40 and 50 years old in good health.

The chain recombines TRBV20-1 with TRBJ2-7; 7 bases agree with TRBD2. The ends lost 3 bases at V and 2 bases at J; junction bases unmatched: 4. CDR1 DFQATT and CDR2 SNEGSKA come from the germline V gene (reference sequence). This CDR3 has 13 amino acids. The CDR3 DNA reads as TGCAGTGCTAGTGGGAGGGAGACCTACGAGCAGTACTTC. This sequence encodes CSASGRETYEQYF.

V is TRBV5-5 and J is TRBJ2-3; 7 nucleotides line up with TRBD2. The CDR3 loop spans 12 amino acids. Trimming at V came to 3 bases and at J to 7 bases, leaving 2 bases not matched to a gene. Germline V CDR1 and CDR2: SGHKS, YYEKEE (reference sequence). CDR3 DNA sequence: TGTGCCAGCAGCTCCGGGGGGAATACGCAGTATTTT. It is translated as CASSSGGNTQYF.

The chain links TRBV29-1 to TRBJ1-1; D possibly corresponds to TRBD1 (5 bases). Trimming stripped 5 bases from V and 7 bases from J, with 14 bases between. This CDR3 is 12 amino acids long. CDR1 is SQVTM, CDR2 ANQGSEA, per germline. Here the CDR3 DNA reads TGCAGCGTTCCGGTTGGGGGGATTGAAGCTTTCTTT. Translation: CSVPVGGIEAFF.